These T cell receptor beta chains were read from a single sample in a study of blood T cell repertoires in COVID-19. Assay: immunoSEQ multiplex PCR; the TCRdb copy retains only in-frame clones and omits some. The sample has about 73,000 clones; approximately 80% are singletons. Sequenced material: peripheral blood. These receptors were taken from a man between 65 and 85 years old with COVID-19, enrolled during active disease. Both conserved end residues are part of each CDR3. A D gene is named only where the DNA matches it firmly. Only some rows state a clone size, as once, few, many or a class for expanded clones.

D gene	V gene	J gene	clone size	CDR3 length	CDR3 DNA	CDR3 protein
TRBD1	TRBV19	TRBJ1-2	few	14	TGTGCCAGTAGCCTAGGGGGCACCAACTATGGCTACACCTTC	CASSLGGTNYGYTF
.	TRBV29-1	TRBJ2-7	.	12	TGCAGCGCGGGACTCTACTCCTACGAGCAGTACTTC	CSAGLYSYEQYF
.	TRBV9	TRBJ2-2	.	17	TGTGCCAGCAGTGTAATGACGTCGAGTGCGGCGGCCGGGGAGCTGTTTTTT	CASSVMTSSAAAGELFF
.	TRBV7-2	TRBJ1-2	few	15	TGTGCCAGCAGCTCCACAGGGTTTCGCGGCTATGGCTACACCTTC	CASSSTGFRGYGYTF
TRBD1	TRBV10-1	TRBJ1-4	.	15	TGCGCCAGCAGTGACAGGGACAGGGGATGGTGGAAACTGTTTTTT	CASSDRDRGWWKLFF
TRBD2	TRBV6-2/TRBV6-3	TRBJ2-3	.	16	TGTGCCAGCAGCGACCCCCTGGGACTAGCTAGAGATACGCAGTATTTT	CASSDPLGLARDTQYF
TRBD1	TRBV6-5	TRBJ1-1	.	15	TGTGCCAGCTCCCTTGGGACAGGGCAGGGTCCTGAAGCTTTCTTT	CASSLGTGQGPEAFF
TRBD1	TRBV5-1	TRBJ2-1	.	16	TGCGCCAGCAGCACTTCACAGGGGGCTGGGAGATCTGAGCAGTTCTTC	CASSTSQGAGRSEQFF
.	TRBV9	TRBJ2-1	.	13	TGTGCCAGCAGCCTCGGACACTACAATGAGCAGTTCTTC	CASSLGHYNEQFF
TRBD1	TRBV7-3	TRBJ1-2	.	13	TGTGCCAGCAGCTTACGACAGGGTGGAGGCTACACCTTC	CASSLRQGGGYTF
.	TRBV7-2	TRBJ1-1	.	14	TGTGCCAGCAGCTTAGACAGGGAAAACACTGAAGCTTTCTTT	CASSLDRENTEAFF
.	TRBV18	TRBJ1-1	.	14	TGTGCCAGCTCACCAGGGGAGGGTCTGACTGAAGCTTTCTTT	CASSPGEGLTEAFF
TRBD2	TRBV7-2	TRBJ2-1	.	15	TGTGCCAGCAAAACTAGCGGGAGCTCCTACAATGAGCAGTTCTTC	CASKTSGSSYNEQFF
TRBD2	TRBV28	TRBJ2-2	few	15	TGTGCCAGCAGCTTGGGGACTAGAACAGGCGGGGAGCTGTTTTTT	CASSLGTRTGGELFF
.	TRBV7-3	TRBJ2-1	.	12	TGTGCCAGCAGCCCTGCGTCGGGTGAGCAGTTCTTC	CASSPASGEQFF
TRBD2	TRBV6-2/TRBV6-3	TRBJ2-2	.	15	TGTGCCAGCAGTCTAGCGGGAGGGCCATCCGGGGAGCTGTTTTTT	CASSLAGGPSGELFF
TRBD2	TRBV24-1	TRBJ2-1	few	17	TGTGCCACCAGTGACCCCCTACTGAGCGGGAGAGACAATGAGCAGTTCTTC	CATSDPLLSGRDNEQFF
TRBD1	TRBV7-9	TRBJ2-7	.	14	TGTGCCAGCAGCCCGGGACAGGGGATTGACGAGCAGTACTTC	CASSPGQGIDEQYF
TRBD1	TRBV6-2/TRBV6-3	TRBJ2-1	.	16	TGTGCCAGCAGTCGAGCGACGGACAGGGACGACAATGAGCAGTTCTTC	CASSRATDRDDNEQFF
.	TRBV5-5	TRBJ1-4	.	15	TGTGCCAGCAGCTTGTGGGGCGCAGATAATGAAAAACTGTTTTTT	CASSLWGADNEKLFF
TRBD1	TRBV6-2/TRBV6-3	TRBJ1-5	.	14	TGTGCCAGCAGCGGACAGGGCGGCAATCAGCCCCAGCATTTT	CASSGQGGNQPQHF
TRBD2	TRBV5-5	TRBJ2-2	.	16	TGTGCCAGCAGCACCGACTGGGCGGGGGTCACCGGGGAGCTGTTTTTT	CASSTDWAGVTGELFF
TRBD1	TRBV5-3	TRBJ1-2	once	16	TGTGCCAGAAGCTGTACCACAGGGGTGGGCTTCCTCGGCTACACCTTC	CARSCTTGVGFLGYTF
TRBD1	TRBV2	TRBJ1-1	.	14	TGTGCCAGCCGAGGGGGCTTTGGGAACACTGAAGCTTTCTTT	CASRGGFGNTEAFF
.	TRBV6-5	TRBJ1-4	once	12	TGTGCCAGCAGTTCCTATAATGAAAAACTGTTTTTT	CASSSYNEKLFF
TRBD2	TRBV18	TRBJ2-1	.	21	TGTGCCAGCTCACCGCCCCGACTAGCGGGAGAGCACAAACGGCCCTACAATGAGCAGTTCTTC	CASSPPRLAGEHKRPYNEQFF
.	TRBV15	TRBJ1-4	.	16	TGTGCCACCAGGGACCGGGAGACCACAACTAATGAAAAACTGTTTTTT	CATRDRETTTNEKLFF
TRBD2	TRBV9	TRBJ2-7	.	17	TGTGCCAGCAGTCCCGCGAGCGGGAGGGCCTTAGAATACGAGCAGTACTTC	CASSPASGRALEYEQYF
.	TRBV21-1	TRBJ1-3	.	16	TGTGCCAGCGAGGGGGAGGGGGGCGCTTCTGGAAACACCATATATTTT	CASEGEGGASGNTIYF
.	TRBV24-1	TRBJ2-3	.	13	TGTGCCACCAGTGAAGAGATCACAGATACGCAGTATTTT	CATSEEITDTQYF
TRBD1	TRBV5-1	TRBJ1-2	.	14	TGCGCCAGCTGCCCGGGACAGGGAATCTATGGCTACACCTTC	CASCPGQGIYGYTF
TRBD1	TRBV4-2	TRBJ1-5	once	15	TGTGCCAGCAGCCCCACCCTCCAGGGGGCTCAGCCCCAGCATTTT	CASSPTLQGAQPQHF
.	TRBV9	TRBJ2-1	once	16	TGTGCCAGCAGCGTACTTATAGGGACAATCAAAAATGAGCAGTTCTTC	CASSVLIGTIKNEQFF
TRBD2	TRBV11-2	TRBJ2-5	once	18	TGTGCCAGCAGCTTAGATGCCGGACTAGCGGGAGGTGGGGAGACCCAGTACTTC	CASSLDAGLAGGGETQYF
.	TRBV28	TRBJ1-3	.	16	TGTGCCAGCAGTCCAGATGTACAGGGCTCTGGAAACACCATATATTTT	CASSPDVQGSGNTIYF
.	TRBV28	TRBJ1-5	.	17	TGTGCCAGCAGTTTAATCAGAGGGTTCAGCGGCAATCAGCCCCAGCATTTT	CASSLIRGFSGNQPQHF
.	TRBV6-2/TRBV6-3	TRBJ1-2	few	13	TGTGCCAGCAGTTACTGGCGACAGTATGGCTACACCTTC	CASSYWRQYGYTF
.	TRBV7-3	TRBJ1-1	.	14	TGTGCCAGCAGCTTAATTGGGGGGAGCACTGAAGCTTTCTTT	CASSLIGGSTEAFF
.	TRBV19	TRBJ1-1	.	14	TGTGCCAGTCTTCCTCGGGCAGGGGAAGGTGAAGCTTTCTTT	CASLPRAGEGEAFF
TRBD2	TRBV7-2	TRBJ2-5	.	15	TGTGCCAGCAGCTGGATAGCGGGAGGGGGCGAGACCCAGTACTTC	CASSWIAGGGETQYF
.	TRBV7-3	TRBJ2-1	.	14	TGTGCCAGCAGCCCCGAGGAGCGGAGCAATGAGCAGTTCTTC	CASSPEERSNEQFF
.	TRBV7-9	TRBJ1-3	.	16	TGTGCCAGCAGCTTTCCTACAGTGGACTCTGGAAACACCATATATTTT	CASSFPTVDSGNTIYF
TRBD1	TRBV5-6	TRBJ2-7	.	14	TGTGCCAGCAGCTGGACAGGGTCCTCCTACGAGCAGTACTTC	CASSWTGSSYEQYF
.	TRBV7-3	TRBJ2-6	medium-sized	14	TGTGCCAGCAGCCAGATCTCTGGGGCCAACGTCCTGACTTTC	CASSQISGANVLTF
.	TRBV4-3	TRBJ2-7	.	14	TGCGCCAGCAGCCAAGAATGGGGGGAGGACGAGCAGTACTTC	CASSQEWGEDEQYF
.	TRBV19	TRBJ2-6	.	15	TGTGCCAGTAGGCAGGGGGGTTCTGGGGCCAACGTCCTGACTTTC	CASRQGGSGANVLTF
.	TRBV28	TRBJ1-2	once	13	TGTGCCAGCAGTTTTCCAGAAACCTATGGCTACACCTTC	CASSFPETYGYTF
.	TRBV13	TRBJ2-5	.	14	TGTGCCAGCAGCTTAGGAGCCCTAGAAAAGACCCAGTACTTC	CASSLGALEKTQYF
TRBD2	TRBV11-2	TRBJ2-1	few	15	TGTGCCAGCAGCTTAGAAGCGGGAGTCTACAATGAGCAGTTCTTC	CASSLEAGVYNEQFF
TRBD1	TRBV3-1/TRBV3-2	TRBJ1-1	few	13	TGTGCCAGCAGCCTAACAGGGGTCACTGAAGCTTTCTTT	CASSLTGVTEAFF
TRBD1	TRBV29-1	TRBJ1-4	.	14	TGCAGCGCCGAACTACAGGGGGCTGGTGAAAAACTGTTTTTT	CSAELQGAGEKLFF
.	TRBV7-2	TRBJ2-2	.	15	TGTGCCAGCAGCTTCGGCAGCGGGTACACCGGGGAGCTGTTTTTT	CASSFGSGYTGELFF
TRBD1	TRBV5-1	TRBJ1-2	.	15	TGCGCCAGCAGCTTCAGGACAGGGCCGTCGAACGGCTACACCTTC	CASSFRTGPSNGYTF
TRBD1	TRBV27	TRBJ2-7	.	17	TGTGCCAGCAGTTTTTCAGCCCGGGACAGAGGGGGCTACGAGCAGTACTTC	CASSFSARDRGGYEQYF
.	TRBV3-1/TRBV3-2	TRBJ1-5	.	14	TGTGCCAGCAGCCAATTCTTTAGCAATCAGCCCCAGCATTTT	CASSQFFSNQPQHF
.	TRBV3-1/TRBV3-2	TRBJ1-1	.	11	TGTGCCAGCAGCCAAGCCAGAGAAGCTTTCTTT	CASSQAREAFF
TRBD2	TRBV11-3	TRBJ2-1	.	12	TGTGCCAGCAGCTCCCTAGCGGGTGAGCAGTTCTTC	CASSSLAGEQFF
TRBD1	TRBV27	TRBJ1-6	.	15	TGTGCCAGCAGTACACCGGGACAGGGGGGTTCACCCCTCCACTTT	CASSTPGQGGSPLHF
.	TRBV6-5	TRBJ1-2	.	12	TGTGCCAGCAGTTACTATGCGGGAGGCTACACCTTC	CASSYYAGGYTF
TRBD1	TRBV7-7	TRBJ2-2	.	14	TGTGCTAGCACCGGGACAGTTAACACCGGGGAGCTGTTTTTT	CASTGTVNTGELFF